These T cell receptor beta chains were read from a single sample in a study of T cell responses to AZD1222 COVID-19 vaccine. The data were produced by immunoSEQ multiplex PCR, yet TCRdb's version contains in-frame clones alone and is incomplete. This table has some 150,000 clones, about 87% appearing once. The sample was peripheral blood, taken on day 0 of AZD1222 vaccination. These receptors all stem from an adult in good health. Each CDR3 is given with its conserved first and last residue. D genes are given only for firm matches. Size is omitted from some rows. Given values are once, few, many or a class for expanded clones.

clone_size,d_call,v_call,j_call,cdr3_aa,cdr3_nt
NA,NA,TRBV21-1,TRBJ2-7,CASSSPPRHRGTYEQYF,TGTGCCAGCAGCTCCCCCCCAAGGCACAGGGGCACCTACGAGCAGTACTTC
NA,TRBD1,TRBV13,TRBJ2-1,CASSASTGANEQFF,TGTGCCAGCAGCGCGTCGACAGGGGCCAATGAGCAGTTCTTC
NA,NA,TRBV10-3,TRBJ2-1,CAISEAGTHNEQFF,TGTGCCATCAGTGAGGCAGGGACCCACAATGAGCAGTTCTTC
NA,NA,TRBV3-1/TRBV3-2,TRBJ1-4,CASSQGLEATNEKLFF,TGTGCCAGCAGCCAAGGCCTTGAAGCAACTAATGAAAAACTGTTTTTT
once,TRBD1,TRBV18,TRBJ1-4,CASSSQPGQGLGKLFF,TGTGCCAGCTCATCACAACCGGGACAGGGCCTTGGAAAACTGTTTTTT
NA,NA,TRBV29-1,TRBJ1-4,CSVSPGTVNEKLFF,TGCAGCGTTTCCCCGGGGACGGTTAATGAAAAACTGTTTTTT
once,NA,TRBV15,TRBJ1-2,CATSRDTNYGYTF,TGTGCCACCAGCAGAGATACTAACTATGGCTACACCTTC
NA,NA,TRBV11-2,TRBJ1-3,CASSLDPRSGNTIYF,TGTGCCAGCAGCTTAGACCCGCGGTCTGGAAACACCATATATTTT
NA,NA,TRBV3-1/TRBV3-2,TRBJ1-6,CASSWDVRGTYNSPLHF,TGTGCCAGCAGCTGGGATGTCCGGGGGACCTATAATTCACCCCTCCACTTT
NA,TRBD2,TRBV4-2,TRBJ2-5,CASSQEGTSGGPGETQYF,TGTGCCAGCAGCCAAGAAGGGACTAGCGGGGGGCCGGGTGAGACCCAGTACTTC
NA,NA,TRBV5-5,TRBJ1-2,CASSLAFDRDYGYTF,TGTGCCAGCAGCTTGGCCTTCGACAGAGATTATGGCTACACCTTC
NA,NA,TRBV3-1/TRBV3-2,TRBJ2-3,CASSQGGGSTDTQYF,TGTGCCAGCAGCCAAGGTGGCGGGAGCACAGATACGCAGTATTTT
NA,TRBD1,TRBV19,TRBJ2-2,CASSGQGLVGELFF,TGTGCCAGTAGTGGACAGGGTTTGGTCGGGGAGCTGTTTTTT
NA,NA,TRBV7-9,TRBJ1-1,CASSLDPRTEAFF,TGTGCCAGCAGCTTAGACCCAAGGACTGAAGCTTTCTTT
NA,TRBD1,TRBV4-1,TRBJ2-7,CASSQDWSRGRIPWEQYF,TGCGCCAGCAGCCAAGATTGGTCAAGGGGGCGCATCCCCTGGGAGCAGTACTTC
NA,NA,TRBV5-6,TRBJ1-2,CASSLNRVNYGYTF,TGTGCCAGCAGCTTGAACAGGGTAAACTATGGCTACACCTTC
NA,NA,TRBV28,TRBJ2-3,CASSFWDTQYF,TGTGCCAGCAGTTTCTGGGATACGCAGTATTTT
NA,NA,TRBV5-8,TRBJ1-1,CASSVGLVNTEAFF,TGTGCCAGCAGCGTCGGACTGGTGAACACTGAAGCTTTCTTT
NA,TRBD1,TRBV2,TRBJ1-2,CASTPSGTGGYLNGYTF,TGTGCCAGCACCCCCTCCGGGACAGGGGGTTATTTGAATGGCTACACCTTC
NA,TRBD1,TRBV7-2,TRBJ1-3,CASRGQLSGNTIYF,TGTGCCTCCAGGGGGCAGCTCTCTGGAAACACCATATATTTT
NA,NA,TRBV28,TRBJ1-1,CASSPWAGGTEAFF,TGTGCCAGCAGTCCCTGGGCTGGGGGGACTGAAGCTTTCTTT
NA,TRBD1,TRBV19,TRBJ2-7,CASSIGQGINEQYF,TGTGCCAGTAGTATCGGACAGGGCATCAACGAGCAGTACTTC
NA,NA,TRBV5-4,TRBJ1-1,CASSPTPNTEAFF,TGTGCCAGCAGCCCGACACCGAACACTGAAGCTTTCTTT
NA,NA,TRBV11-3,TRBJ2-5,CASSQGETQYF,TGTGCCAGCAGCCAAGGGGAGACCCAGTACTTC
NA,NA,TRBV20-1,TRBJ2-3,CSARTDTQYF,TGCAGTGCGCGGACTGATACGCAGTATTTT
once,TRBD2,TRBV7-9,TRBJ2-2,CASSWTSGNTGELFF,TGTGCCAGCAGCTGGACTAGCGGGAACACCGGGGAGCTGTTTTTT
NA,NA,TRBV7-2,TRBJ2-7,CASGSYEQYF,TGTGCCAGCGGATCCTACGAGCAGTACTTC
NA,TRBD1,TRBV7-2,TRBJ1-3,CASSFQTGGRGNTIYF,TGTGCCAGCAGCTTCCAGACAGGGGGGAGAGGCAACACCATATATTTT
few,NA,TRBV10-2,TRBJ2-2,CASSEFGGFGELFF,TGCGCCAGCAGTGAGTTCGGGGGATTTGGGGAGCTGTTTTTT
once,TRBD1,TRBV29-1,TRBJ1-2,CSVEATGGPYGYTF,TGCAGCGTTGAAGCTACAGGGGGTCCGTATGGCTACACCTTC
NA,NA,TRBV3-1/TRBV3-2,TRBJ2-1,CASRHTNEQFF,TGTGCCAGCAGACACACCAATGAGCAGTTCTTC
NA,NA,TRBV5-8,TRBJ1-5,CASSPFGGFNQPQHF,TGTGCCAGCAGCCCCTTCGGGGGCTTCAATCAGCCCCAGCATTTT